Here is one T cell receptor (beta chain) with its context. What it binds is not known. Sequencing used immunoSEQ v3.0 at survey level. It was roughly 40,000-50,000 T-cell genomes per sample that sequencing targeted. Data came from immunoSEQ multiplex PCR; TCRdb stores just in-frame clones and leaves some out. The sample includes about 16,000 clones, about 94% of them seen just once. V trimming: 7 bases; J trimming: 5 bases; junction bases outside the gene matches: 6. This CDR3 has 14 residues. Germline CDR1 reads SNHLY; CDR2 reads FYNNEI. This entry is derived from a study of long-term antiretroviral therapy in people with HIV. Findings of the study overall: The study collected blood between the mid-2000s and the late 2010s, possibly under older ART regimens. Subsequent to ART, diversity was augmented yet persisted below that of transplant donor controls.

The origin of this receptor is a woman in her fifties or sixties with HIV. The sample here was unsorted PBMCs, taken 6 to 6.5 years after starting antiretroviral therapy. The V call is TRBV2, the J call TRBJ2-7, with 12 bases identical to TRBD1. The CDR3 loop is CASNPGQGAHEQYF. The CDR3 region has the DNA TGTGCCAGCAATCCGGGACAGGGGGCCCACGAGCAGTACTTC.